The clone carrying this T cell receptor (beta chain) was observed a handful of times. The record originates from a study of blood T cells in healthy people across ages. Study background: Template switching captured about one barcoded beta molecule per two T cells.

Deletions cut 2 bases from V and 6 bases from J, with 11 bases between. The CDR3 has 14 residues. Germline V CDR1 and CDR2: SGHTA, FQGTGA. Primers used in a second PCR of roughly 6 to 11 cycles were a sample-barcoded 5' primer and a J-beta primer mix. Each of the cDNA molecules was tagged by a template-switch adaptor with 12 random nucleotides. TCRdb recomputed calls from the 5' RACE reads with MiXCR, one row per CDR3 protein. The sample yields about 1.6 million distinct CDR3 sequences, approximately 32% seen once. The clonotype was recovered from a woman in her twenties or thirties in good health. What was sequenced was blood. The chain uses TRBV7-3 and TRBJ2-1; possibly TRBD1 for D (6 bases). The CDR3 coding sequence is TGTGCCAGCAGCTTAGATAGGACAGCCAATGAGCAGTTCTTC. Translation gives CASSLDRTANEQFF. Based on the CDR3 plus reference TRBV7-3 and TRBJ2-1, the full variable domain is GAGVSQTPSNKVTEKGKYVELRCDPISGHTALYWYRQSLGQGPEFLIYFQGTGAADDSGLPNDRFFAVRPEGSVSTLKIQRTERGDSAVYLCASSLDRTANEQFFGPGTRLTVL.